Below, 17 T cell receptor beta chains from the same sample are listed, as sequenced in a study of metastatic and nonmetastatic thyroid tumors. Each patient came to thyroid surgery without any prior treatment (of any kind). TCRdb re-called clones from the PCR reads using MiXCR. The profile shows about 38,000 clones, about half of them singletons. What was sequenced was tumor tissue. The receptors shown here come from a male donor with papillary thyroid cancer or a benign thyroid nodule (not recorded which). Some clones in this sample may be carry-over from other donors' samples.

The table lists this clone with a count of one. The chain has TRBV7-2 and TRBJ1-2; D gene ambiguous. Germline assignment: CDR1 SGHTA and CDR2 FQGNSA. This CDR3 comprises 13 residues. V was trimmed by 1 base and J by 4 bases, leaving 7 bases between them. Here the CDR3 reads CASSLDQSYGYTF. The DNA for the CDR3 is TGTGCCAGCAGCTTAGACCAAAGCTATGGCTACACCTTC.

This clone is labeled as medium-sized. This chain joins TRBV5-8 and TRBJ2-6; the D gene is possibly TRBD1 (6 bases). CDR1 and CDR2 from the germline V gene are SGHTS and YDEGEE. Trimming removed 3 bases from V and 0 bases from J, with 10 bases in between. The CDR3 covers 16 residues. The CDR3 spells CASSSGHISGANVLTF. The CDR3 region has the DNA TGTGCCAGCAGCTCGGGACACATCTCTGGGGCCAACGTCCTGACTTTC. The full variable domain, with the rest looked up from reference TRBV5-8 and TRBJ2-6, is EAGVTQSPTHLIKTRGQQATLRCSPISGHTSVYWYQQALGLGLQFLLWYDEGEERNRGNFPPRFSGRQFPNYSSELNVNALELEDSALYLCASSSGHISGANVLTFGAGSRLTVL.

The chain carries TRBV20-1 and TRBJ2-4; 13 nucleotides match TRBD2. The CDR3 loop spans 14 amino acids. V was pared by 1 base and J by 8 bases, with 2 bases of the junction left unmatched. Germline V lookup: CDR1 DFQATT, CDR2 SNEGSKA (reference sequence). CDR3 DNA sequence: TGCAGTGCTAGAGGACTAGCGGGAGGCTACATTCAGTACTTC. Its protein product is CSARGLAGGYIQYF.

This clone is termed large. This chain joins TRBV7-2 and TRBJ2-6, with 7 bases matching TRBD2. J lost 4 bases, V lost 5 bases, and 8 bases had no gene match. In germline, CDR1 is SGHTA, CDR2 FQGNSA. This CDR3 region has 16 residues. CDR3 nucleotides: TGTGCCAGCAGCCGAATCAGCGGGACCGGGGCCAACGTCCTGACTTTC. Amino acids: CASSRISGTGANVLTF.

In this sample, this clone turned up a few times. V gene TRBV28 combines with J gene TRBJ2-1; D possibly corresponds to TRBD2 (5 bases). The CDR3 length is 16 residues. CDR1 is MDHEN and CDR2 is SYDVKM in the germline V gene. V was clipped by 3 bases and J by 0 bases, with 12 bases between them. The CDR3 DNA is TGTGCCAGCAGTTTGGAGGCCCTCAGCTCCTACAATGAGCAGTTCTTC. The encoded protein is CASSLEALSSYNEQFF.

The chain couples TRBV11-2 to TRBJ2-7, with D perhaps TRBD2 (5 bases). The ends were cut back, 0 bases at V and 3 bases at J, with 21 bases in the middle. Per germline, CDR1 SGHAT and CDR2 FQNNGV. This CDR3 has 18 residues. This chain's CDR3 is CASSLEARRPRGYYEQYF. The CDR3 coding sequence is TGTGCCAGCAGCTTAGAAGCGCGGAGGCCCCGGGGATACTACGAGCAGTACTTC.

The rearrangement joins TRBV18 to TRBJ1-2; 8 bases align to TRBD1. The CDR3 spans 14 residues. CDR1 KGHSH and CDR2 LQKENI come from the germline V gene. Trimming removed 6 bases from V and 3 bases from J; junction bases left unmatched: 6. In DNA form, the CDR3 reads TGTGCCAGCTCCCGGACAGGGATGGACTATGGCTACACCTTC. Residues: CASSRTGMDYGYTF.

V gene TRBV6-1 combines with J gene TRBJ2-1; no clear D gene. V lost 4 bases and J lost 9, with 16 bases in between. This CDR3 has 14 residues. The germline V gene encodes CDR1 MNHNS and CDR2 SASEGT. The CDR3 DNA follows: TGTGCCAGCAGTGTATCGGCCGCCAACTTTGAGCAGTTCTTC. This codes for CASSVSAANFEQFF.

This clone was found a few times. The V and J genes are TRBV5-1 and TRBJ1-3, with TRBD1 matching 8 bases. The length of the CDR3 is 14 residues. Germline-derived CDR1 and CDR2 are SGHRS and YFSETQ. V shed 4 bases and J 0 bases; nucleotides not matched to a gene: 0. The CDR3 sequence is CASSTGGSGNTIYF. CDR3 DNA: TGCGCCAGCAGCACAGGGGGCTCTGGAAACACCATATATTTT.

This clone showed up just a few times. V and J are TRBV11-3 and TRBJ2-7, with no clear D. Per the germline V gene, CDR1 is SGHNT and CDR2 is YENEEA. The V and J ends lost 5 bases and 6 bases respectively, with 17 bases between them. This CDR3 comprises 14 residues. DNA for the CDR3: TGTGCCAGCAGCCCTTCACCCACACGTTTCGAGCAGTACTTC. Translating gives CASSPSPTRFEQYF.

This chain links TRBV10-3 with TRBJ2-1; D gene unclear. The V gene lost 3 bases and the J gene lost 8 bases, with 5 bases spanning the gap. The CDR3 consists of 11 residues. CDR1 is ENHRY and CDR2 is SYGVKD in the germline V gene. The CDR3 DNA sequence: TGTGCCATCAGTGACGGCCATGAGCAGTTCTTC. Protein: CAISDGHEQFF.

V gene TRBV6-1 combines with J gene TRBJ1-3; D gene ambiguous. Per the germline V gene, CDR1 is MNHNS and CDR2 is SASEGT. The CDR3 extends over 14 amino acids. V shed 6 bases and J shed 0 bases, with 9 bases lying between them. CDR3 sequence reads: CASRVMDSGNTIYF. The DNA for the CDR3 is TGTGCCAGCAGGGTCATGGACTCTGGAAACACCATATATTTT.

The chain has TRBV4-3 and TRBJ1-2, with a weak D call TRBD1 (6 bases). Germline CDR1 is LGHNA and CDR2 is YSLEER. The CDR3 spans 15 residues. V lost 4 bases, J lost 4 bases, and 16 bases lay in between. CDR3 sequence reads: CASSPSPGGSYGYTF. Here the CDR3 DNA reads TGCGCCAGCAGCCCAAGCCCCGGGGGCAGCTATGGCTACACCTTC.

CDR3 in amino acids: CASSLEQGARSNEQFF. The CDR3 bases are TGCGCCAGCAGCTTGGAACAGGGGGCTAGGTCCAATGAGCAGTTCTTC. The V gene is TRBV5-1, the J gene TRBJ2-1, with 9 bases that match TRBD1. Germline CDR1 and CDR2: SGHRS and YFSETQ. The CDR3 has 16 amino acids. Trimming at V came to 0 bases and at J to 6 bases, leaving 7 bases not matched to a gene.

There are a few counts of this clone. This chain connects TRBV28 to TRBJ1-1, with 7 bases identical to TRBD1. V lost 5 bases and J lost 0; bases outside the gene matches: 9. CDR1 MDHEN and CDR2 SYDVKM come from the germline V gene. CDR3 size: 16 residues. The CDR3 reads CASSGGGQSLNTEAFF. CDR3 DNA: TGTGCCAGCAGTGGGGGGGGACAGTCTTTGAACACTGAAGCTTTCTTT.

This clone was counted a few times. CDR3 sequence: CASTPRTGVGEQYF. CDR3 coding DNA: TGTGCCAGCACGCCCAGGACAGGGGTTGGCGAGCAGTACTTC. The chain carries TRBV6-1 and TRBJ2-7, with 9 bases aligning to TRBD1. Trimming at V came to 7 bases and at J to 6 bases, leaving 10 bases not matched to a gene. The CDR3 is 14 residues long. CDR1 is MNHNS, CDR2 SASEGT, per germline.

The V call is TRBV24-1, the J call TRBJ1-5; 8 bases align to TRBD1. V gave up 10 bases and J gave up 0 bases; unmatched junction bases: 4. The CDR3 length is 14 residues. CDR1 is KGHDR and CDR2 is SFDVKD in the germline V gene. CDR3 coding DNA: TGTGCCACTTCGGACAGGGATAGCAATCAGCCCCAGCATTTT. Its protein product is CATSDRDSNQPQHF.